A single sample is the source of the 5 T cell receptor beta chains below, sequenced in a study of blood T cell repertoires in COVID-19. The assay was immunoSEQ multiplex PCR, and TCRdb's table has in-frame clones only and misses some. The sample holds 150,000 to 200,000 clones, under 85% seen once. Sequenced: peripheral blood. These receptors were collected from a man between 65 and 85 years old with acute or convalescent COVID-19.

CDR3 coding DNA: TGCAGCGTTGTTGGCGGGGGTGAGACCCAGTACTTC. This codes for CSVVGGGETQYF. The V call is TRBV29-1, the J call TRBJ2-5; 7 bases match TRBD2. The J segment lost 5 bases and the V segment lost 4 bases, leaving 4 bases of the junction unmatched. The germline V gene encodes CDR1 SQVTM and CDR2 ANQGSEA. CDR3 length: 12 residues.

The chain employs TRBV7-9 and TRBJ2-4; tentative D call: TRBD1 (6 bases). CDR3 length: 15 amino acids. CDR1 SEHNR and CDR2 FQNEAQ come from the germline V gene (reference sequence). The V gene lost 5 bases and the J gene lost 1 base, with 12 bases spanning the gap. CDR3 loop: CASSTYQGAKNIQYF. CDR3 nucleotides: TGTGCCAGCAGCACATACCAGGGGGCCAAAAACATTCAGTACTTC.

This clone was found once. The rearrangement links TRBV11-3 to TRBJ2-6; 12 positions match TRBD2. This CDR3 spans 18 amino acids. V trimming: 5 bases; J trimming: 2 bases; junction bases outside the gene matches: 7. CDR1 is SGHNT and CDR2 is YENEEA in the germline V gene. This chain's CDR3 is CASSPRLAGEPGANVLTF. The CDR3 nucleotides are TGTGCCAGCAGCCCACGACTAGCGGGAGAACCTGGGGCCAACGTCCTGACTTTC.

This chain links TRBV6-5 with TRBJ1-1, with TRBD1 matching over 7 bases. The CDR3 has 14 amino acids. V gave up 5 bases and J gave up 1 base; unmatched junction bases: 4. Germline CDR1 and CDR2: MNHEY and SVGAGI. CDR3 nucleotide sequence: TGTGCCAGCAGTCCTCGGGACAGGAACACTGAAGCTTTCTTT. Its protein product is CASSPRDRNTEAFF.

V and J are TRBV6-5 and TRBJ1-1, with 8 bases lining up with TRBD1. The CDR3 runs to 13 residues. The germline CDR1 and CDR2 sequences are MNHEY and SVGAGI. With 6 bases clipped from V and 13 bases from J, the junction kept 13 bases outside the gene matches. The CDR3 sequence: CASSPRGTGQDFF. As DNA, the CDR3 is TGTGCCAGCAGCCCCCGAGGGACGGGACAGGATTTCTTT.